The 10 T cell receptor beta chains given below trace back to one sample, sequenced in a study of blood T cell repertoires in COVID-19. Method: immunoSEQ multiplex PCR; TCRdb's copy keeps in-frame clones and lacks some. The table includes about 270,000 clones, 85% to 90% detected once. Sequenced material: PBMCs or T cells enriched from blood (not recorded which). The origin of the receptors is a woman between 25 and 40 years old with acute COVID-19.

The chain recombines TRBV4-1 with TRBJ2-6; 12 nucleotides line up with TRBD2. Trimming at V came to 0 bases and at J to 0 bases, leaving 3 bases not matched to a gene. CDR1 and CDR2 from the germline V gene are MGHRA and YSYEKL. The CDR3 spans 19 residues. This CDR3 reads CASSQDGLAGNSGANVLTF. The CDR3 DNA follows: TGCGCCAGCAGCCAAGATGGACTAGCGGGGAACTCTGGGGCCAACGTCCTGACTTTC.

V usage is TRBV19 and J usage is TRBJ1-5; TRBD1 matches at 9 bases. CDR1 is LNHDA and CDR2 is SQIVND in the germline V gene (reference sequence). The CDR3 contains 12 residues. Trimming cost V 11 bases and J 4 bases; bases outside gene matches: 3. In DNA, the CDR3 is TGTGCCGGGGGACAGGGTAATCAGCCCCAGCATTTT. Translation gives CAGGQGNQPQHF.

V and J are TRBV29-1 and TRBJ1-1; weak D call: TRBD1 (5 bases). The CDR3 loop spans 16 amino acids. Trimming left V 0 bases short and J 5 bases short, with 19 bases between. CDR1 is SQVTM, CDR2 ANQGSEA, per germline. DNA of the CDR3: TGCAGCGTTGAAGATCAGGGCGGGAGGGGTTGGACTGAAGCTTTCTTT. Translation: CSVEDQGGRGWTEAFF.

The chain has TRBV5-1 and TRBJ2-5; D is perhaps TRBD2 (6 bases). V gave up 4 bases and J gave up 0 bases, with 13 bases separating them. CDR1 SGHRS and CDR2 YFSETQ come from the germline V gene. The CDR3 has 15 amino acids. The CDR3 coding sequence is TGCGCCAGCAGCGGGCTAGCGTCCAACCAAGAGACCCAGTACTTC. Amino acids: CASSGLASNQETQYF.

As for this clone: At one of its ends the junction is not consistent with the germline gene, which may arise from a read error. This chain connects TRBV11-2 to TRBJ1-5, with TRBD1 matching 8 bases. Germline V gene sequence: CDR1 SGHAT, CDR2 FQNNGV. The CDR3 contains 15 residues. The chain's CDR3 is CASSLDRGGNQPQHF. The CDR3 DNA follows: TGTGCCAGCAGCCTAGACAGGGGCGGCAATCAGCCCCAGCATTTT.

The chain combines TRBV28 with TRBJ2-1; the D is unclear. Germline V CDR1 and CDR2: MDHEN, SYDVKM. The CDR3 has 13 amino acids. V shed 7 bases and J shed 3 bases, with 10 bases lying between them. Here the CDR3 reads CASKVRYYNEQFF. CDR3 bases: TGTGCCAGCAAGGTCAGGTACTACAATGAGCAGTTCTTC.

This clone appeared a few times. This chain links TRBV5-8 with TRBJ2-7; 10 bases are shared with TRBD2. The V gene end was trimmed by 2 bases and the J gene end by 2 bases; junction bases not matched to a gene: 10. Germline CDR1 is SGHTS and CDR2 is YDEGEE. The CDR3 contains 17 residues. The CDR3 coding sequence is TGTGCCAGCAGCTTTCACTCTAGCGGGAGCCCCCCCTACGAGCAGTACTTC. This translates into CASSFHSSGSPPYEQYF.

The rearrangement uses TRBV5-1 and TRBJ2-2; D gene ambiguous. CDR1 and CDR2 (germline): SGHRS, YFSETQ. The CDR3 has 16 residues. Between the trimmed V and J ends, which lost 0 bases and 7 bases, there was a span of 16 bases. CDR3 nucleotides: TGCGCCAGCAGCTTGGCCCCCCCGGAGATTAACGGGGAGCTGTTTTTT. The encoded protein is CASSLAPPEINGELFF.

The V and J genes are TRBV7-2 and TRBJ2-2; 10 nucleotides agree with TRBD1. Germline CDR1 SGHTA, CDR2 FQGNSA. This CDR3 is built from 16 residues. The junction had 7 bases not matched to a gene; V was cut back by 4 bases and J by 5 bases. The CDR3 loop reads CASSSTGQGSTGELFF. CDR3 DNA sequence: TGTGCCAGCAGCTCTACGGGACAGGGGTCAACCGGGGAGCTGTTTTTT.

The genes are TRBV10-3 and TRBJ1-5, with 7 bases identical to TRBD1. CDR1 is ENHRY and CDR2 is SYGVKD in the germline V gene. J gave up 7 bases and V 6 bases, and 6 bases lay outside the gene matches. The CDR3 spans 13 residues. CDR3 sequence reads: CAISRTGEQPQHF. In DNA, the CDR3 is TGTGCCATCAGCCGTACAGGGGAACAGCCCCAGCATTTT.